Listed here are 3 T cell receptor beta chains from one sample, sequenced in a study of blood T cell repertoires in COVID-19. Only in-frame clones appear in the TCRdb table, and some are missing; sequencing was by immunoSEQ multiplex PCR. This sample has about 250,000 clones, with approximately 85% found just once. The material sequenced was PBMCs or T cells enriched from blood (not recorded which). The receptor source for this set is a woman in her thirties who had recovered from COVID-19.

As to this clone: The same CDR3 can be traced to other DNA sequences in this sample. The V gene is TRBV7-2, the J gene TRBJ2-1; TRBD2 matches at 11 bases. Germline loops: CDR1 SGHTA, CDR2 FQGNSA. Losses at the gene ends were 0 bases for V and 7 bases for J; bases not matched to a gene: 2. The CDR3 contains 15 residues. The CDR3 sequence is CASSLALAGGNEQFF. CDR3 DNA: TGTGCCAGCAGCTTAGCTCTAGCGGGAGGTAATGAGCAGTTCTTC.

Only one count was recorded for this clone. The chain recombines TRBV14 with TRBJ1-3, with no clear D. Germline V gene lookup returns CDR1 SGHDN and CDR2 FVKESK. V gave up 8 bases and J gave up 0 bases, with 11 bases separating them. CDR3 length: 14 amino acids. The CDR3 DNA reads as TGTGCCAGCTTTCAGTCCAACTCTGGAAACACCATATATTTT. Translating gives CASFQSNSGNTIYF.

The chain uses TRBV4-2 and TRBJ1-2, with no clear D. V lost 0 bases and J 3 bases, leaving 5 bases between the germline ends. This CDR3 region has 13 residues. Germline values: CDR1 LGHNA, CDR2 YNFKEQ. CDR3 loop: CASSQESDYGYTF. The CDR3 DNA follows: TGTGCCAGCAGCCAAGAGAGTGACTATGGCTACACCTTC.